This T cell receptor beta chain was recorded in a study of cytotoxic CD8 clonotypes in ibrutinib-treated CLL. General study points: Clonality rose at ibrutinib response, held steady in sustained remission, and fell toward baseline at progression.

Using immunoSEQ multiplex PCR, the repertoire was profiled, and TCRdb retains in-frame clones only, with some absent. The sample yields roughly 70,000 clones, about nine tenths seen once. Comment on this clone: Its antigen is as yet unknown.

The CDR3 totals 16 residues. Germline V gene lookup returns CDR1 LNHDA and CDR2 SQIVND (reference sequence). V was pared by 5 bases and J by 7 bases, with 24 bases between. The specimen comprised PBMCs, sampled after 12 months of ibrutinib treatment. The origin of this receptor is a human donor with chronic lymphocytic leukemia. This chain uses TRBV19 with TRBJ2-7; a weak D match, TRBD2 (5 bases). CDR3 loop: CASSFGLITGVGEQYF. For the CDR3, the DNA is TGTGCCAGTAGTTTCGGCCTAATAACCGGGGTGGGAGAGCAGTACTTC.